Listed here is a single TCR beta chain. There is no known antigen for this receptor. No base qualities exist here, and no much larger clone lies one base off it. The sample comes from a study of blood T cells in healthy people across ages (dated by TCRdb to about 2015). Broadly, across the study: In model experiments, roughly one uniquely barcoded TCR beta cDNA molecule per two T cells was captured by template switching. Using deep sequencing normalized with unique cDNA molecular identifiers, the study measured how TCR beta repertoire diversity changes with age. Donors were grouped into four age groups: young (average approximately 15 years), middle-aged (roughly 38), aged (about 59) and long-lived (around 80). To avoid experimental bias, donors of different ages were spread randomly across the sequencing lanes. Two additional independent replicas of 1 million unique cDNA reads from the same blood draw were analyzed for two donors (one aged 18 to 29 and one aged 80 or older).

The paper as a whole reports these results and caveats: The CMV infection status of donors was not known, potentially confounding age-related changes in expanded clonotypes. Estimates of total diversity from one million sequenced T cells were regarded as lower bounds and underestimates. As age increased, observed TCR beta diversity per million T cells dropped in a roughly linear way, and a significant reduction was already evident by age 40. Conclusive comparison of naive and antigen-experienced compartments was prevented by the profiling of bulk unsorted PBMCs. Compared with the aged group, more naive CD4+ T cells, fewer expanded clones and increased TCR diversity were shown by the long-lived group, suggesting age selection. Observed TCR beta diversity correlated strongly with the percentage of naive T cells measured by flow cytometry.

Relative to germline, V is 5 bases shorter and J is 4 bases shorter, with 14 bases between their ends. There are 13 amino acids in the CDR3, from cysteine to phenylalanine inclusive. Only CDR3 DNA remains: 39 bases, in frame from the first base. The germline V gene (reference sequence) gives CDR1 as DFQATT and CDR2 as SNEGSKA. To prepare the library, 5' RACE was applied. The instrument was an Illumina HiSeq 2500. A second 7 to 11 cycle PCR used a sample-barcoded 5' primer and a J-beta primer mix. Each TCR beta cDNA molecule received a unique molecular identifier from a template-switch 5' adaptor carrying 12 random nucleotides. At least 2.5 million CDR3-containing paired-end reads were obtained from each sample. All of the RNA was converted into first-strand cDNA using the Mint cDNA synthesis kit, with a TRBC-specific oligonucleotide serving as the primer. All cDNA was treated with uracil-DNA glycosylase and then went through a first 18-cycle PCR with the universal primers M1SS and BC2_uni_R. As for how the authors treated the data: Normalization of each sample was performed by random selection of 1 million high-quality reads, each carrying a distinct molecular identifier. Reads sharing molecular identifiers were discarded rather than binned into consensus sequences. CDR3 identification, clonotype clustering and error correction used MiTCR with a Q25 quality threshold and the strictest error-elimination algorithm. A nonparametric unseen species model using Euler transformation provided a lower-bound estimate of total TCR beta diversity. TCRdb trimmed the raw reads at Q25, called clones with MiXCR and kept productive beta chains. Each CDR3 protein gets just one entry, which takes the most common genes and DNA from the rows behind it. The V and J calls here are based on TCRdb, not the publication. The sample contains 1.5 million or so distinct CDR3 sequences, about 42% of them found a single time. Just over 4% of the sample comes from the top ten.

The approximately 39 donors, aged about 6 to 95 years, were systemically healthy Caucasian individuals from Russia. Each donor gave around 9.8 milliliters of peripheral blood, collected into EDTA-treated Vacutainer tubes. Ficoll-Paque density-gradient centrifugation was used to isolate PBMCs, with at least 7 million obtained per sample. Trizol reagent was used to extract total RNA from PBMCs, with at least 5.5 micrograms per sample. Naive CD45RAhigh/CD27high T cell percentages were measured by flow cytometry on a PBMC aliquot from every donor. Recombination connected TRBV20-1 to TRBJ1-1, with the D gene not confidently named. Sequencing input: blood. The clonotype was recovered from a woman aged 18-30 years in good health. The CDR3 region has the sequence CSAGSAQPTEAFF. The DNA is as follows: TGCAGTGCTGGGTCCGCGCAGCCCACTGAAGCTTTCTTT.